One TCR beta chain is described in this entry. The antigen remains unidentified. This table comes from immunoSEQ multiplex PCR, and its TCRdb copy is limited to in-frame clones, with some not included. This table has tens of thousands of clones, more than 90% appearing once. These data are taken from a study of T cell clones after liver transplantation. Study in general: Three of the eight recipients were HCV-positive; the rest had non-autoimmune, non-viral transplant indications. Standard immunosuppression, with no induction, continued until 12-24 months after transplant. Blood was drawn pre-transplant, before withdrawal, and after full or failed withdrawal.

The study's findings and limits: Migration into the graft, not deletion, may explain lost graft donor-reactive T cells.

Germline CDR1 and CDR2: SGHAT and FQNNGV. V was trimmed by 10 bases and J by 0 bases, leaving 12 bases between them. There are 14 residues in the CDR3. This sequence originates from a human donor who received a liver transplant. The material was CD4+ T cells from blood, obtained before liver transplant. The rearrangement joins TRBV11-2 to TRBJ2-2; D may be TRBD1 (5 bases). CDR3: CATEQDPNTGELFF. DNA of the CDR3: TGTGCCACCGAACAGGACCCGAACACCGGGGAGCTGTTTTTT.